The TCR beta chain under discussion was sequenced for a study of OX40 agonist ivuxolimab in advanced cancers. Study-wide context: Two patients with cutaneous melanoma and one with hepatocellular carcinoma, three in total, showed partial responses.

The V gene's germline CDR1 is SQVTM and CDR2 ANQGSEA. The CDR3 is made up of 12 amino acids. Trimming shortened V by 2 bases and J by 3 bases, and 8 bases separated the two germline ends. Repertoires were generated with immunoSEQ multiplex PCR, while TCRdb's copy carries only in-frame clones and drops some. The sample holds some 13,000 clones, about 93% seen once. A note on this clone: The antigen remains undetermined.

Points from the study as a whole: Expanded clones belonging to CD8+ T cells outnumbered, on average, those of CD4+.

Here the sequenced sample was CD4+ or CD8+ T cells sorted from blood, taken in a trial of the OX40 agonist ivuxolimab. The chain links TRBV29-1 to TRBJ2-7; D is uncertain. The TCR was taken from an adult with an advanced solid tumor such as melanoma, head and neck, liver or kidney cancer. CDR3 residues: CSVEIGYYEQYF. DNA of the CDR3: TGCAGCGTTGAAATCGGTTACTACGAGCAGTACTTC.